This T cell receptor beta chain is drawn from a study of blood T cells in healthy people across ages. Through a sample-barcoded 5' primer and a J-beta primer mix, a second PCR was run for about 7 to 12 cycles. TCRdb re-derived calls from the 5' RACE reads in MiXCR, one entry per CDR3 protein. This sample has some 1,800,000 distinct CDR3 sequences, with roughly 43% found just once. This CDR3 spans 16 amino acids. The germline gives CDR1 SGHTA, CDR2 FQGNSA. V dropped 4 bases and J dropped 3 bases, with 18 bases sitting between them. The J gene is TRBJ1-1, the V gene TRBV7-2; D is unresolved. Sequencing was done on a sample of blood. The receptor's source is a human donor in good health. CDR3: CASSYSPDVSDTEAFF. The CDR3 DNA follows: TGTGCCAGCAGCTACTCTCCCGACGTGTCTGACACTGAAGCTTTCTTT.